Given below is one T cell receptor (beta chain) in context. Profiled with immunoSEQ multiplex PCR; TCRdb holds only in-frame clones, not every one. The sample has some 480,000 clones, around 88% seen once. The record originates from a study of Ad26.COV2.S vaccination and SARS-CoV-2 variants. Germline V gene lookup returns CDR1 MDHEN and CDR2 SYDVKM. The CDR3 contains 16 residues. V lost 2 bases to trimming and J lost 3 bases, with 15 bases between them. The treatment denotes: roughly 18 received Ad26.COV2.S at low or high dose, single or two shots; about five received placebo; per-sample allocation not given. Sample collection was performed on day 63 after the first vaccine or placebo injection. Vaccination employed an Ad26 vector expressing the Wuhan-strain SARS-CoV-2 spike.

The sample was peripheral blood, taken in a trial of Ad26.COV2.S vaccine versus placebo. The receptor's source is a person aged 18-60 years who received the Ad26.COV2.S COVID-19 vaccine or a placebo. This chain joins TRBV28 and TRBJ2-3; a possible D gene is TRBD2 (6 bases). CDR3 sequence (DNA): TGTGCCAGCAGTTTAGGGACTTTCGTTCCAACAGATACGCAGTATTTT. It specifies CASSLGTFVPTDTQYF.